Presented here are 22 T cell receptor beta chains from one specimen sequenced in a study of T cell repertoires in cytomegalovirus infection. TCRdb ran MiXCR on the reads and lists one entry per CDR3 protein. Of tens of thousands of distinct CDR3 sequences listed, over 3.5% are singletons. The sequenced material came from PBMCs. The receptors here all came from a human donor in good health (CMV status not recorded). Some clones in this sample may be carry-over from other donors' samples.

This clonotype was picked up many times. This chain uses TRBV7-2 with TRBJ2-1; possibly TRBD1 or TRBD2 for D (5 bases each). The CDR3 extends over 14 amino acids. Trimming removed 4 bases at V and 8 bases at J, with 15 bases between. Germline-derived CDR1 and CDR2 are SGHTA and FQGNSA. CDR3 sequence: CASSSTLGRDEQFF. DNA for the CDR3: TGTGCCAGCAGCTCGACCTTGGGACGGGATGAGCAGTTCTTC.

The rearrangement uses TRBV7-3 and TRBJ2-6; 10 bases align to TRBD1. This CDR3 is 15 amino acids long. In germline, CDR1 is SGHTA, CDR2 FQGTGA. The V gene end was trimmed by 5 bases and the J gene end by 16 bases; junction bases not matched to a gene: 14. CDR3 DNA: TGTGCCAGCAGCATGAACCCGGGACAGGGGCCCCCTCTGACTTTC. It is translated as CASSMNPGQGPPLTF.

This clonotype appeared many times. The chain is built from TRBV7-2 and TRBJ2-5; the match to TRBD1 covers 9 bases. Germline V gene sequence: CDR1 SGHTA, CDR2 FQGNSA. The CDR3 is 15 residues long. Trimming cost V 6 bases and J 5 bases; bases outside gene matches: 10. For the CDR3, the DNA is TGTGCCAGCAGACGAGAGGGGACAGGGTCCGAGACCCAGTACTTC. Translating gives CASRREGTGSETQYF.

The chain recombines TRBV11-2 with TRBJ2-1; 7 nucleotides match TRBD2. The junction had 7 bases not matched to a gene; V was cut back by 5 bases and J by 6 bases. CDR3 length equals 14 residues. Germline CDR1 and CDR2: SGHAT and FQNNGV. In DNA form, the CDR3 reads TGTGCCAGCAGCCTCAGACTAGCATCCAATGAGCAGTTCTTC. Protein: CASSLRLASNEQFF.

This clonotype was detected many times. In DNA form, the CDR3 reads TGTGCCAGCAGTTTGACAGACACTGAAGCTTTCTTT. This sequence encodes CASSLTDTEAFF. The chain employs TRBV28 and TRBJ1-1; tentatively, D is TRBD1 (5 bases). With 3 bases removed from V and 3 bases from J, the gap between germline ends came to 5 bases. Looked up from germline, CDR1 is MDHEN and CDR2 is SYDVKM. The CDR3 loop spans 12 amino acids.

This clonotype came up many times. This chain connects TRBV7-2 to TRBJ1-2; TRBD1 matches at 7 bases. The V segment lost 5 bases and the J segment 5 bases; nucleotides outside the gene matches: 14. Germline V gene data show CDR1 as SGHTA and CDR2 as FQGNSA. The CDR3 extends over 16 amino acids. The CDR3 DNA sequence: TGTGCCAGCAGCCCTAGCAGGGGGACCTCACAATATGGCTACACCTTC. Translation gives CASSPSRGTSQYGYTF.

The chain combines TRBV7-2 with TRBJ2-1, with 8 bases that match TRBD1. The germline CDR1 and CDR2 sequences are SGHTA and FQGNSA. There are 18 residues in the CDR3. The V gene end was trimmed by 5 bases and the J gene end by 2 bases; junction bases not matched to a gene: 14. The CDR3 sequence is CASSRNDRGGRTYNEQFF. The DNA for the CDR3 is TGTGCCAGCAGCCGGAATGACAGGGGAGGAAGGACCTACAATGAGCAGTTCTTC.

This clonotype has a count of ten or more. This sequence joins TRBV6-6 and TRBJ1-1, with a possible D match to TRBD1 (5 bases). The ends were cut back, 1 base at V and 1 base at J, with 10 bases in the middle. From germline, CDR1 is MNHNY and CDR2 SVGAGI (reference sequence). This CDR3 spans 15 amino acids. The CDR3 here is CASSYYDRPNTEAFF. DNA of the CDR3: TGTGCCAGCAGTTACTACGACAGACCGAACACTGAAGCTTTCTTT.

This clonotype was counted many times. The gene calls are TRBV7-3 and TRBJ2-3, with TRBD2 as a possible D gene (6 bases). V shed 5 bases and J shed 5 bases, with 17 bases lying between them. From germline, CDR1 is SGHTA and CDR2 FQGTGA. This CDR3 is 15 amino acids long. This CDR3 reads CASSRTGPGGDTQYF. The CDR3 region has the DNA TGTGCCAGCAGCAGGACCGGACCCGGGGGAGATACGCAGTATTTT.

This clonotype appeared many times. The chain couples TRBV13 to TRBJ2-1, with 8 bases that match TRBD2. The CDR3 extends over 15 amino acids. Trimming took 5 bases from V and 6 from J; bases not matched to a gene: 9. Germline-derived CDR1 and CDR2 are PRHDT and FYEKMQ (reference sequence). The DNA of the CDR3 is TGTGCCAGCAGCCCACAGCGGGAGTTGCGCAATGAGCAGTTCTTC. Translation: CASSPQRELRNEQFF.

This clonotype has at least ten counts. The CDR3 region has the DNA TGTGCCAGCAGTCACGACAGCAACTCCTACGAGCAGTACTTC. This sequence encodes CASSHDSNSYEQYF. The chain employs TRBV28 and TRBJ2-7, with D perhaps TRBD1 (5 bases). The germline CDR1 and CDR2 sequences are MDHEN and SYDVKM. Trimming took off 5 bases at V and 0 bases at J, with 11 bases between the two ends. The CDR3 has 14 amino acids.

This clonotype has a count of ten or more. This chain joins TRBV7-3 and TRBJ2-5, with 9 bases identical to TRBD1. Germline CDR1 is SGHTA and CDR2 is FQGTGA. With V trimmed by 5 bases and J by 5 bases, 3 bases remained unmatched. CDR3 length: 13 residues. CDR3 region: CASSTGTGETQYF. The CDR3 nucleotides are TGTGCCAGCAGCACCGGGACAGGGGAGACCCAGTACTTC.

The table lists this clonotype with many counts. The J gene is TRBJ2-7, the V gene TRBV18; weak D call: TRBD2 (6 bases). With 2 bases removed from V and 5 bases from J, the gap between germline ends came to 16 bases. Germline V lookup: CDR1 KGHSH, CDR2 LQKENI. The CDR3 has 15 residues. CDR3 nucleotide sequence: TGTGCCAGCTCACCAGGCGCGGGGTATGACCACGAGCAGTACTTC. Amino acid sequence: CASSPGAGYDHEQYF.

This clonotype was picked up many times. The chain employs TRBV28 and TRBJ1-1; TRBD1 matches 8 bases. Germline V gives CDR1 MDHEN, CDR2 SYDVKM. With 3 bases clipped from V and 1 base from J, the junction kept 4 bases outside the gene matches. CDR3 length: 15 residues. The CDR3: CASSLAQGANTEAFF. The CDR3 nucleotides are TGTGCCAGCAGTTTGGCGCAGGGGGCGAACACTGAAGCTTTCTTT.

This clonotype was counted ten times or more. This chain uses TRBV11-2 with TRBJ2-5, with D unclear. V lost 5 bases to trimming and J lost 5 bases, with 6 bases between them. In germline, CDR1 is SGHAT, CDR2 FQNNGV. CDR3 size: 11 residues. DNA of the CDR3: TGTGCCAGCAGCGCCGGTGAGACCCAGTACTTC. It is translated as CASSAGETQYF.

There are many counts of this clonotype. This chain connects TRBV4-1 to TRBJ1-3; D not certain. Trimming shortened V by 0 bases and J by 0 bases, and 12 bases separated the two germline ends. Germline values: CDR1 MGHRA, CDR2 YSYEKL. The CDR3 runs to 17 residues. CDR3 sequence reads: CASSQDIREHSGNTIYF. The CDR3 DNA follows: TGCGCCAGCAGCCAAGATATACGGGAACACTCTGGAAACACCATATATTTT.

In this sample, this clonotype turned up many times. The chain couples TRBV7-3 to TRBJ2-1; no definite D call. Germline CDR1 SGHTA, CDR2 FQGTGA. The CDR3 consists of 15 residues. V gave up 2 bases and J gave up 0 bases, with 8 bases separating them. The CDR3 coding sequence is TGTGCCAGCAGCTTACTTCGGACCTCCTACAATGAGCAGTTCTTC. This encodes CASSLLRTSYNEQFF.

This clonotype was seen at least ten times. This rearrangement joins TRBV12-3 or TRBV12-4 to TRBJ2-1; the D call may be TRBD1 or TRBD2 (5 bases each). This CDR3 comprises 12 residues. V was shortened by 6 bases and J by 5 bases, with 8 bases between the two germline ends. The chain's CDR3 is CASRGPDNEQFF. The CDR3 DNA is TGTGCCAGCAGGGGACCAGACAATGAGCAGTTCTTC.

This chain links TRBV7-2 with TRBJ2-1; D tentatively reads TRBD1 or TRBD2 (6 bases each). V was clipped by 3 bases and J by 3 bases, with 18 bases between them. Looked up from germline, CDR1 is SGHTA and CDR2 is FQGNSA. The CDR3 consists of 17 residues. Here the CDR3 reads CASSLGAGRANYNEQFF. CDR3 sequence (DNA): TGTGCCAGCAGCTTGGGGGCGGGACGAGCCAACTACAATGAGCAGTTCTTC.

Ten or more counts support this clonotype. The CDR3 nucleotides read TGTGCCAGTAGTGCCCAGACTAGCGGGAGGGCCGGTCGTTCCGATGAGCAGTTCTTC. Protein sequence: CASSAQTSGRAGRSDEQFF. The gene calls are TRBV19 and TRBJ2-1, with 14 bases fitting TRBD2. Trimming took 5 bases from V and 8 from J; bases not matched to a gene: 17. Germline V CDR1 and CDR2: LNHDA, SQIVND (reference sequence). The CDR3 length is 19 residues.

The sample holds a few counts of this clonotype. The gene calls are TRBV25-1 and TRBJ2-1; D unresolved. CDR3 length: 14 residues. V lost 9 bases and J lost 0, with 12 bases in between. Germline V gives CDR1 MGHDK, CDR2 SYGVNS. The CDR3 here is CASCSHSSYNEQFF. In DNA form, the CDR3 reads TGTGCCAGTTGTTCTCATAGCTCCTACAATGAGCAGTTCTTC.

This clonotype was detected ten times or more. One end of the junction fails to match germline, which may point to a read error. This rearrangement joins TRBV7-2 to TRBJ2-1; D perhaps matches TRBD2 (5 bases). This CDR3 is 12 amino acids long. Germline V gene data show CDR1 as SGHTA and CDR2 as FQGNSA. CDR3 sequence reads: CASSLFFTSLIF. CDR3 bases: TGTGCCAGCAGCTTATTTTTTACTAGTCTGATCTTC.